The clone carrying this T cell receptor beta chain occurred once. The antigen is undetermined. The data were obtained in a study of spatial heterogeneity in lung cancer. About the study: 72 TRACERx patients with early, untreated non-small cell lung cancer donated samples. Study-wide findings and caveats: Circulating ubiquitous expanded tumor TCRs were observed more frequently at resection than at follow-up.

Documented time point: blood at routine non-recurrence follow-up after resection. TCRdb re-derived calls from the 5' RACE reads in MiXCR, one entry per CDR3 protein. Among about 41,000 distinct CDR3 sequences listed, roughly 10% were seen once. This CDR3 has 14 residues. Germline assignment: CDR1 SGDLS and CDR2 YYNGEE. Deletions cut 0 bases from V and 0 bases from J, with 7 bases between. The chain carries TRBV9 and TRBJ2-7, with D possibly being TRBD1 or TRBD2 (5 bases each). Here the sequenced sample was PBMCs, taken at follow-up. This receptor was identified in a female donor with early-stage non-small cell lung cancer. The CDR3 coding sequence is TGTGCCAGCAGCGTAGGGGGGAGCTCCTACGAGCAGTACTTC. Its protein product is CASSVGGSSYEQYF. The complete variable domain, with remaining parts taken from reference TRBV9 and TRBJ2-7, reads DSGVTQTPKHLITATGQRVTLRCSPRSGDLSVYWYQQSLDQGLQFLIQYYNGEERAKGNILERFSAQQFPDLHSELNLSSLELGDSALYFCASSVGGSSYEQYFGPGTRLTVT.